This T cell receptor (beta chain) originates from a study of blood T cell repertoires in COVID-19. Between the trimmed V and J ends, which lost 6 bases and 2 bases, there was a span of 15 bases. Germline loops: CDR1 SNHLY, CDR2 FYNNEI. There are 15 residues in the CDR3. Individuals aged about 18 to 89 years were recruited from fewer than 25 US areas. Authors' analysis steps: Researchers report that nucleated cell counts were estimated from reference gene primer amplification. Data came from immunoSEQ multiplex PCR; TCRdb stores just in-frame clones and leaves some out. Clonal size and the V and J genes are those of that table, whereas D and trimming came from the DNA. Of about 280,000 clones in the sample, about 83% were seen once.

Sequenced: PBMCs or T cells enriched from blood (not recorded which). The source of this sequence is a woman in her forties who had recovered from COVID-19. The chain uses TRBV2 and TRBJ2-3; D is possibly TRBD2 (5 bases). CDR3 loop: CASRADGYYTDTQYF. CDR3 coding DNA: TGTGCCAGCAGAGCGGACGGCTACTACACAGATACGCAGTATTTT.